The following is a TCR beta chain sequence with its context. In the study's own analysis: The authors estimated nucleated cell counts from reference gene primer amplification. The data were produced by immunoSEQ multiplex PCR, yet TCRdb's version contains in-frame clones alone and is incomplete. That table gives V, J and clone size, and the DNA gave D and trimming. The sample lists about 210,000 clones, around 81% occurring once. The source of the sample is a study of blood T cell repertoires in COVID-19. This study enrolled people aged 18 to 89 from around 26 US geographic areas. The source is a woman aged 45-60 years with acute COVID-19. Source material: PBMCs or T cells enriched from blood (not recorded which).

CDR3 sequence reads: CASSPPRRGERSQYF. In DNA form, the CDR3 reads TGTGCCAGCAGCCCCCCCCGTCGCGGGGAGAGGTCCCAGTACTTC. V and J are TRBV7-2 and TRBJ2-5; possibly TRBD2 for D (6 bases). The CDR3 has 15 amino acids. The germline gives CDR1 SGHTA, CDR2 FQGNSA. With 5 bases removed from V and 9 bases from J, the gap between germline ends came to 22 bases.